The next 18 T cell receptor beta chains were all read from a single sample in a study of a mutant IDH1 vaccine in newly diagnosed glioma. Their antigens are not known. This sample's time point: week 5, during vaccination. Alongside topical imiquimod, each dose of vaccine comprised 300 ug of mutant IDH1 20-mer peptide. Method: immunoSEQ multiplex PCR; TCRdb's copy keeps in-frame clones and lacks some. Of 40,000 to 55,000 clones listed, roughly 78% are singletons. The material sequenced was PBMCs, taken from a glioma patient whose treatment included an IDH1 peptide vaccine. Receptors originate from a man aged 45-65 years with glioma.

The chain combines TRBV9 with TRBJ1-6, with D perhaps TRBD1 (6 bases). V lost 4 bases and J 5 bases, leaving 13 bases between the germline ends. The CDR3 is made up of 15 amino acids. Germline CDR1 and CDR2: SGDLS and YYNGEE. CDR3 nucleotide sequence: TGTGCCAGCAGCCCCGGGACATCTAATAATTCACCCCTCCACTTT. This translates into CASSPGTSNNSPLHF.

The V and J genes are TRBV18 and TRBJ2-5; D gene ambiguous. Germline loops: CDR1 KGHSH, CDR2 LQKENI. This CDR3 contains 13 residues. Trimming removed 0 bases at V and 4 bases at J, with 6 bases between. The CDR3 here is CASSPPNTETQYF. The CDR3 DNA sequence: TGTGCCAGCTCACCACCCAACACAGAGACCCAGTACTTC.

The chain links TRBV11-1 to TRBJ2-7; no reliable D call. V shed 5 bases and J shed 2 bases, with 13 bases lying between them. The CDR3 is 14 residues long. The germline gives CDR1 SGHAT, CDR2 FQDESV (reference sequence). CDR3 DNA sequence: TGTGCCAGCAGCCTTCGGGCCGGAACCTACGAGCAGTACTTC. This sequence encodes CASSLRAGTYEQYF.

This chain uses TRBV14 with TRBJ2-5; D gene unclear. CDR1 is SGHDN and CDR2 is FVKESK in the germline V gene. The CDR3 has 13 residues. The germline V and J ends were trimmed by 0 bases and 7 bases, with 9 bases remaining between them. The CDR3 here is CASSQDVVATQYF. DNA for the CDR3: TGTGCCAGCAGCCAAGATGTGGTGGCGACCCAGTACTTC. The full variable domain, completed using reference TRBV14 and TRBJ2-5, is EAGVTQFPSHSVIEKGQTVTLRCDPISGHDNLYWYRRVMGKEIKFLLHFVKESKQDESGMPNNRFLAERTGGTYSTLKVQPAELEDSGVYFCASSQDVVATQYFGPGTRLLVL.

V and J are TRBV6-1 and TRBJ1-2; 7 bases are shared with TRBD1. Germline V gene lookup returns CDR1 MNHNS and CDR2 SASEGT. V shed 7 bases, J shed 3 bases, and the junction held 5 bases outside the gene matches. The length of the CDR3 is 13 residues. CDR3 amino acids: CASMIDRDYGYTF. The CDR3 DNA follows: TGTGCCAGCATGATAGACAGGGACTATGGCTACACCTTC.

The J gene is TRBJ2-2, the V gene TRBV7-9, with TRBD2 matching 8 bases. V lost 5 bases and J lost 5; bases outside the gene matches: 10. The CDR3 sequence is 16 residues long. CDR1 and CDR2 (germline): SEHNR, FQNEAQ (reference sequence). CDR3 protein: CASSLMTGGPTGELFF. DNA of the CDR3: TGTGCCAGCAGCCTGATGACGGGGGGGCCGACCGGGGAGCTGTTTTTT.

The J gene is TRBJ2-7, the V gene TRBV9; perhaps TRBD2 as D (6 bases). Germline V gene sequence: CDR1 SGDLS, CDR2 YYNGEE. This CDR3 contains 14 residues. The V end was cut by 0 bases, the J end by 1 base, with 8 bases between. The CDR3 nucleotides are TGTGCCAGCAGCGTAGGGGGGGTTTCCTACGAGCAGTACTTC. Its protein is CASSVGGVSYEQYF.

The sample holds a few counts of this clone. This sequence joins TRBV30 and TRBJ1-5, with unresolved D. The CDR3 has 12 residues. Trimming removed 1 base at V and 2 bases at J, with 3 bases between. Germline loops: CDR1 GTSNPN, CDR2 SVGIG (reference sequence). This CDR3 is CAWSGGNQPQHF. CDR3 bases: TGTGCCTGGAGTGGGGGCAATCAGCCCCAGCATTTT.

The V call is TRBV7-9, the J call TRBJ2-7; no clear D gene. Germline V lookup: CDR1 SEHNR, CDR2 FQNEAQ (reference sequence). The V gene lost 5 bases and the J gene lost 2 bases, with 16 bases spanning the gap. The CDR3 is made up of 15 amino acids. CDR3 amino acids: CASSPKTGRPYEQYF. CDR3 bases: TGTGCCAGCAGCCCAAAAACTGGACGACCCTACGAGCAGTACTTC. The full variable domain, completed using reference TRBV7-9 and TRBJ2-7, is DTGVSQNPRHKITKRGQNVTFRCDPISEHNRLYWYRQTLGQGPEFLTYFQNEAQLEKSRLLSDRFSAERPKGSFSTLEIQRTEQGDSAMYLCASSPKTGRPYEQYFGPGTRLTVT.

The chain is built from TRBV25-1 and TRBJ2-7; D is possibly TRBD1 (6 bases). CDR3 size: 12 residues. Trimming removed 11 bases from V and 3 bases from J, with 14 bases in between. Germline V lookup: CDR1 MGHDK, CDR2 SYGVNS. The CDR3 DNA reads as TGTGCCGTCCGGGACATGGGCTACGAGCAGTACTTC. Protein: CAVRDMGYEQYF.

This clone was counted between two and nine times. The CDR3 sequence is CASPEAFF. CDR3 DNA sequence: TGTGCCAGCCCTGAAGCTTTCTTT. The V gene is TRBV5-7, the J gene TRBJ1-1; D gene unclear. TRBV5-7 is assigned to the ORF class and has an uncertain function. CDR3 size: 8 residues. V shed 7 bases and J shed 6 bases, with 1 base lying between them.

This clone was detected once. V and J are TRBV28 and TRBJ2-6; D ambiguous. The germline V and J ends were trimmed by 7 bases and 1 base, with 5 bases remaining between them. CDR1 and CDR2 from the germline V gene are MDHEN and SYDVKM. The CDR3 contains 13 residues. The CDR3 sequence: CASMFSGANVLTF. For the CDR3, the DNA is TGTGCCAGCATGTTTTCTGGGGCCAACGTCCTGACTTTC.

The V call is TRBV2, the J call TRBJ1-5; possibly TRBD1 for D (5 bases). From germline, CDR1 is SNHLY and CDR2 FYNNEI. CDR3 length equals 13 residues. The V and J ends lost 11 bases and 2 bases respectively, with 13 bases between them. The CDR3 is CALGGEGNQPQHF. DNA of the CDR3: TGTGCCCTGGGGGGGGAAGGCAATCAGCCCCAGCATTTT.

A few counts support this clone. The chain couples TRBV30 to TRBJ1-4; D perhaps matches TRBD1 (5 bases). Between the trimmed V and J ends, which lost 1 base and 7 bases, there was a span of 16 bases. The germline V gene encodes CDR1 GTSNPN and CDR2 SVGIG (reference sequence). The CDR3 loop spans 15 amino acids. The CDR3, as DNA: TGTGCCTGGAGTGCCCTCGGGGCAGGCGGTGAAAAACTGTTTTTT. Translation gives CAWSALGAGGEKLFF.

The rearrangement joins TRBV30 to TRBJ2-6; 8 bases are shared with TRBD1. CDR3 length: 17 residues. From germline, CDR1 is GTSNPN and CDR2 SVGIG (reference sequence). With 0 bases clipped from V and 0 bases from J, the junction kept 4 bases outside the gene matches. CDR3: CAWSVAGGRSGANVLTF. CDR3 nucleotides: TGTGCCTGGAGTGTCGCAGGGGGCCGCTCTGGGGCCAACGTCCTGACTTTC.

This chain links TRBV2 with TRBJ2-5, with 8 nucleotides matching TRBD2. CDR1 SNHLY and CDR2 FYNNEI come from the germline V gene. The CDR3 runs to 13 residues. V lost 5 bases, J lost 3 bases, and 2 bases stayed unmatched. The CDR3 nucleotides read TGTGCCAGCAGTCGCGGGGGGAAAGAGACCCAGTACTTC. Translated, it gives CASSRGGKETQYF.

The chain combines TRBV7-3 with TRBJ1-1; no clear D gene. Trimming left V 5 bases short and J 4 bases short, with 14 bases between. This CDR3 contains 14 residues. The germline gives CDR1 SGHTA, CDR2 FQGTGA. The DNA for the CDR3 is TGTGCCAGCAGCCTACGACCTTCGGGCACTGAAGCTTTCTTT. This sequence encodes CASSLRPSGTEAFF.

V is TRBV7-9 and J is TRBJ2-2; the D is unclear. V lost 5 bases and J lost 4, with 8 bases in between. The CDR3 is made up of 13 amino acids. Germline loops: CDR1 SEHNR, CDR2 FQNEAQ (reference sequence). This chain's CDR3 is CASSLLGTGELFF. DNA for the CDR3: TGTGCCAGCAGCCTTCTAGGCACCGGGGAGCTGTTTTTT.